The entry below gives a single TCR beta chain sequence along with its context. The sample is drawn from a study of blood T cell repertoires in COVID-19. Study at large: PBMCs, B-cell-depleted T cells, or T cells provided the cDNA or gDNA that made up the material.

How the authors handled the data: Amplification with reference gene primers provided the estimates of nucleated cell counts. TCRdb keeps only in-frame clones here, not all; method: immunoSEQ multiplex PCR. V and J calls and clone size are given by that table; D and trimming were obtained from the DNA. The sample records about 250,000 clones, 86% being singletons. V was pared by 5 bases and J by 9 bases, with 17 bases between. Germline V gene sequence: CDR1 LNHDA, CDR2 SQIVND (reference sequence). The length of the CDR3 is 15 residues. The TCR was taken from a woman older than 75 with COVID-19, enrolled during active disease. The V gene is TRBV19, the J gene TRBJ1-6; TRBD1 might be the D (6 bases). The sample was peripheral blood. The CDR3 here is CASSPNPAGASPLHF. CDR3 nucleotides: TGTGCCAGTAGTCCTAACCCAGCAGGGGCTTCACCCCTCCACTTT.